The clone carrying this T cell receptor (beta chain) was seen just once. Deletions cut 5 bases from V and 0 bases from J, with 14 bases between. Germline lookup yields CDR1 MGHDK and CDR2 SYGVNS. CDR3 length: 15 residues. Under the authors' procedure: Researchers report that nucleated cell counts were estimated from reference gene primer amplification. Using immunoSEQ multiplex PCR, the repertoire was profiled, and TCRdb retains in-frame clones only, with some absent. V and J calls and clone size come straight from that table; D and trimming were deduced from the DNA. The data show some 380,000 clones, nearly 90% seen once. The sample originates from a study of blood T cell repertoires in COVID-19. For the study at large: PBMCs, B-cell-depleted T cells, or T cells provided the cDNA or gDNA that made up the material.

The chain carries TRBV25-1 and TRBJ2-7, with D possibly TRBD1 on 6 matching bases. The TCR originated in a man aged 18-30 years with active or convalescent COVID-19. The sequencing sample was made of peripheral blood. CDR3 protein: CASSPHRASSYEQYF. The DNA for the CDR3 is TGTGCCAGCAGTCCTCACAGGGCTAGCTCCTACGAGCAGTACTTC.